This is a list of T cell receptor beta chains from one sample in a study of blood T cell repertoires in COVID-19. The repertoire was sequenced with immunoSEQ multiplex PCR; TCRdb's copy has only in-frame clones and lacks some. The sample includes approximately 99,000 clones, about 90% of them seen just once. Sequenced material: peripheral blood. All receptors derive from a man aged 45-60 years with COVID-19, enrolled during active disease. CDR3s include the opening cysteine and the closing phenylalanine or tryptophan. D genes are given only for firm matches. Clone size appears in some rows only: once, few, many, or a class for an expanded clone.

v_call,j_call,clone_size,d_call,cdr3_aa,cdr3_nt
TRBV28,TRBJ1-2,.,.,CASSTPKTANYGYTF,TGTGCCAGCAGCACCCCAAAGACAGCTAACTATGGCTACACCTTC
TRBV3-1/TRBV3-2,TRBJ2-5,.,TRBD2,CASSKLAGAKETQYF,TGTGCCAGCAGCAAACTAGCGGGGGCCAAAGAGACCCAGTACTTC
TRBV4-2,TRBJ2-3,.,.,CASSQDGTVPSLTDTQYF,TGTGCCAGCAGCCAAGATGGTACAGTCCCAAGCCTCACAGATACGCAGTATTTT
TRBV5-4,TRBJ1-6,.,.,CASSLAAGLNSPLHF,TGTGCCAGCAGCTTGGCTGCAGGCTTAAATTCACCCCTCCACTTT
TRBV6-5,TRBJ1-2,few,.,CASRTQGTLYGYTF,TGTGCCAGCAGGACCCAGGGGACACTCTATGGCTACACCTTC
TRBV19,TRBJ1-1,once,TRBD1,CASSSGGVTEAFF,TGTGCCAGTAGTTCAGGGGGCGTCACTGAAGCTTTCTTT
TRBV11-2,TRBJ2-3,.,TRBD1,CASSSGQGSSIDTQYF,TGTGCCAGCAGCTCCGGACAGGGCAGTAGCATAGATACGCAGTATTTT
TRBV3-1/TRBV3-2,TRBJ2-1,.,.,CASSQGSIRLYNEQFF,TGTGCCAGCAGCCAAGGAAGCATTAGACTATACAATGAGCAGTTCTTC
TRBV9,TRBJ1-6,few,.,CASSERTPGGNSPLHF,TGTGCCAGCAGCGAAAGAACACCCGGGGGAAATTCACCCCTCCACTTT
TRBV28,TRBJ2-7,.,TRBD1,CASRGTVYEQYF,TGTGCCAGCAGGGGGACAGTTTACGAGCAGTACTTC
TRBV18,TRBJ1-3,once,TRBD1,CASSPVKQGAAGNTIYF,TGTGCCAGCTCACCAGTCAAACAGGGGGCGGCTGGAAACACCATATATTTT
TRBV6-5,TRBJ2-7,.,.,CASRARAGFHEQYF,TGTGCCAGCAGGGCTCGGGCAGGGTTCCACGAGCAGTACTTC
TRBV24-1,TRBJ1-2,.,.,CATSDFSYGYTF,TGTGCCACCAGTGATTTCTCCTATGGCTACACCTTC
TRBV18,TRBJ2-1,.,.,CASSPLKGYNEQFF,TGTGCCAGCTCACCACTGAAGGGGTACAATGAGCAGTTCTTC
TRBV5-1,TRBJ2-7,.,.,CASSNIHRVDEQYF,TGCGCCAGCAGCAATATTCACAGAGTTGACGAGCAGTACTTC
TRBV7-2,TRBJ1-5,.,.,CASSLGQDQPQHF,TGTGCCAGCAGCTTAGGGCAGGATCAGCCCCAGCATTTT
TRBV28,TRBJ1-5,once,.,CASSSRRQVSNQPQHF,TGTGCCAGCAGTTCCCGCCGACAAGTTAGCAATCAGCCCCAGCATTTT
TRBV6-5,TRBJ1-5,.,.,CASSSGLFGNQPQHF,TGTGCCAGCAGTTCAGGGTTGTTTGGGAATCAGCCCCAGCATTTT
TRBV18,TRBJ2-3,.,.,CASSPQRGGTDTQYF,TGTGCCAGCTCACCCCAAAGGGGCGGCACAGATACGCAGTATTTT
TRBV7-2,TRBJ1-5,.,.,CASSLTGRQPQHF,TGTGCCAGCAGCCTAACTGGGAGGCAGCCCCAGCATTTT
TRBV5-6,TRBJ1-2,.,.,CASSPRRYTF,TGTGCCAGCAGCCCCAGGCGCTACACCTTC
TRBV24-1,TRBJ2-3,.,TRBD2,CATSHSGGGYGTQYF,TGTGCCACCAGCCATAGCGGGGGGGGCTACGGTACGCAGTATTTT
TRBV12-3/TRBV12-4,TRBJ1-1,.,.,CASRATYTEAFF,TGTGCCAGCCGAGCTACCTACACTGAAGCTTTCTTT
TRBV20-1,TRBJ1-1,.,TRBD1,CSASSGGTVNTEAFF,TGCAGTGCTAGTTCGGGCGGGACAGTAAACACTGAAGCTTTCTTT
TRBV11-2,TRBJ2-5,.,TRBD2,CASSLQAGGPQETQYF,TGTGCCAGCAGCTTGCAGGCGGGGGGACCCCAAGAGACCCAGTACTTC
TRBV5-1,TRBJ1-1,.,.,CASSLTSQTMNTEAFF,TGCGCCAGCAGCCTGACAAGTCAAACCATGAACACTGAAGCTTTCTTT
TRBV19,TRBJ1-1,.,.,CASSIWEGTEAFF,TGTGCCAGTAGTATATGGGAGGGCACTGAAGCTTTCTTT
TRBV11-2,TRBJ1-1,.,.,CASSLQGFYTEAFF,TGTGCCAGCAGCTTGCAGGGGTTTTACACTGAAGCTTTCTTT
TRBV19,TRBJ2-7,.,.,CASSSREGPYEQYF,TGTGCCAGTAGTTCGCGTGAGGGTCCCTACGAGCAGTACTTC